The rows below give T cell receptor beta chains drawn from one sample of a study of graft-versus-host responses after intestinal transplantation. For these receptors, no antigen is known. The table came from immunoSEQ multiplex PCR; TCRdb's copy has only in-frame clones and leaves some out. The sample lists about 100,000 clones; more than 75% were seen once. The sample here was unstimulated CD4+ T cells sorted from spleen or lymph node cells, taken before intestinal transplant. The receptor set was obtained from a human donor who received an intestinal transplant. CDR3s include the opening cysteine and the closing phenylalanine or tryptophan. Fields, in order: V gene, D gene, clone size, J gene, CDR3 protein, CDR3 DNA. A D gene is named only where the DNA matches it firmly. A clone size is listed for some rows: how often the clone was seen (once, few, many), or a class if it is expanded.

TRBV5-5	NA	NA	TRBJ1-3	CASSLGGRETGNTIYF	TGTGCCAGCAGCTTGGGCGGTCGGGAAACTGGAAACACCATATATTTT
TRBV5-1	NA	NA	TRBJ2-1	CASSGGQPWAEQFF	TGCGCCAGCAGCGGTGGACAACCATGGGCTGAGCAGTTCTTC
TRBV15	NA	NA	TRBJ1-2	CATSRDMYYGYTF	TGTGCCACCAGCAGAGATATGTACTATGGCTACACCTTC
TRBV30	NA	NA	TRBJ1-1	CAWKPGLRRRGYTEAFF	TGTGCCTGGAAGCCCGGCCTGCGGAGGAGGGGGTACACTGAAGCTTTCTTT
TRBV27	TRBD1	NA	TRBJ2-5	CASSPGDRWQETQYF	TGTGCCAGCTCCCCTGGGGACAGGTGGCAAGAGACCCAGTACTTC
TRBV4-1	NA	few	TRBJ2-7	CASSQDQGWSYEQYF	TGCGCCAGCAGCCAAGATCAAGGCTGGTCCTACGAGCAGTACTTC
TRBV9	TRBD2	few	TRBJ2-2	CASSAGLAGGQGELFF	TGTGCCAGCAGCGCAGGACTAGCGGGGGGGCAAGGGGAGCTGTTTTTT
TRBV6-6	NA	NA	TRBJ1-2	CASSSGYGYTF	TGTGCCAGCAGTTCTGGGTATGGCTACACCTTC
TRBV11-2	NA	NA	TRBJ2-1	CASSLSQFYNEQFF	TGTGCCAGCAGCTTATCTCAGTTTTACAATGAGCAGTTCTTC
TRBV6-5	TRBD2	NA	TRBJ2-5	CASSYSGPGGKETQYF	TGTGCCAGCAGTTACTCTGGACCGGGGGGGAAAGAGACCCAGTACTTC
TRBV11-2	NA	NA	TRBJ1-1	CASSLVRNTEAFF	TGTGCCAGCAGCTTAGTACGGAACACTGAAGCTTTCTTT
TRBV2	TRBD1	NA	TRBJ2-4	CASTWTGYKNIQYF	TGTGCCAGCACCTGGACAGGGTACAAAAACATTCAGTACTTC
TRBV6-1	NA	once	TRBJ2-2	CAGDRNTGELFF	TGTGCCGGAGACAGGAACACCGGGGAGCTGTTTTTT
TRBV11-2	NA	NA	TRBJ1-4	CASSLQGVGEKLFF	TGTGCCAGCAGCTTACAGGGAGTAGGGGAAAAACTGTTTTTT
TRBV5-1	NA	NA	TRBJ1-1	CASSLGGRNTEAFF	TGCGCCAGCAGCTTGGGGGGGAGGAACACTGAAGCTTTCTTT
TRBV5-6	NA	few	TRBJ2-2	CASSFSVANTGELFF	TGTGCCAGCAGCTTTTCGGTTGCGAACACCGGGGAGCTGTTTTTT
TRBV2	NA	few	TRBJ2-7	CASSGRGDTNSYEQYF	TGTGCCAGCAGTGGCAGGGGGGACACCAATTCCTACGAGCAGTACTTC
TRBV11-2	NA	NA	TRBJ2-1	CASSSNSGMVEQFF	TGTGCCAGCAGTTCAAACTCAGGGATGGTTGAGCAGTTCTTC